This is a list of T cell receptor beta chains from one sample in a study of CD8+CD57+ T cells in acquired aplastic anemia. TCRdb recomputed calls from the reads with MiXCR, one row per CDR3 protein. Of tens of thousands of distinct CDR3 sequences in the sample, 60% to 75% were seen once. Sequenced material: sorted CD4+, CD8+, or CD8+CD57+ T cells (not recorded which) from PBMCs. The receptors derive from a human donor with aplastic anemia. Both conserved end residues are part of each CDR3. A D gene is named only where the DNA matches it firmly. Not all rows give a size; the values are once, few, many and, for expanded clones, a class.

V gene: TRBV2; J gene: TRBJ2-7; D gene: .; clone size: .; CDR3 protein: CASSVSRVGEQYF; CDR3 DNA: TGTGCCAGCAGTGTTAGCAGGGTCGGCGAGCAGTACTTC
V gene: TRBV7-2; J gene: TRBJ2-3; D gene: .; clone size: .; CDR3 protein: CASNQDGGTDTQYF; CDR3 DNA: TGTGCCAGCAACCAGGACGGTGGCACAGATACGCAGTATTTT
V gene: TRBV7-9; J gene: TRBJ1-1; D gene: .; clone size: .; CDR3 protein: CASSSEMNTEAFF; CDR3 DNA: TGTGCCAGCAGCTCCGAGATGAACACTGAAGCTTTCTTT
V gene: TRBV4-1; J gene: TRBJ2-7; D gene: .; clone size: .; CDR3 protein: CASRGSEGEQYF; CDR3 DNA: TGCGCCAGCAGGGGAAGCGAGGGAGAGCAGTACTTC
V gene: TRBV11-1; J gene: TRBJ2-1; D gene: TRBD2; clone size: .; CDR3 protein: CASSLALAGGPSSYNEQFF; CDR3 DNA: TGTGCCAGCAGCTTAGCCCTAGCGGGGGGGCCCAGCTCCTACAATGAGCAGTTCTTC
V gene: TRBV2; J gene: TRBJ1-1; D gene: .; clone size: .; CDR3 protein: CASSEDRPEAFF; CDR3 DNA: TGTGCCAGCAGTGAAGACAGGCCAGAAGCTTTCTTT
V gene: TRBV20-1; J gene: TRBJ2-1; D gene: TRBD2; clone size: .; CDR3 protein: CSARTSGTYNEQFF; CDR3 DNA: TGCAGTGCTCGGACTAGCGGCACCTACAATGAGCAGTTCTTC
V gene: TRBV4-2; J gene: TRBJ1-6; D gene: TRBD1; clone size: .; CDR3 protein: CASSQEDREGSPLHF; CDR3 DNA: TGTGCCAGCAGCCAAGAGGACAGGGAGGGTTCACCCCTCCACTTT
V gene: TRBV2; J gene: TRBJ2-7; D gene: .; clone size: many; CDR3 protein: CASSLGLHYEQYF; CDR3 DNA: TGTGCCAGCAGTTTAGGACTCCACTACGAGCAGTACTTC
V gene: TRBV2; J gene: TRBJ2-1; D gene: .; clone size: .; CDR3 protein: CASSERGTNNEQFF; CDR3 DNA: TGTGCCAGCAGTGAGCGGGGAACAAACAATGAGCAGTTCTTC
V gene: TRBV29-1; J gene: TRBJ1-1; D gene: .; clone size: .; CDR3 protein: CSVSSEAFF; CDR3 DNA: TGCAGCGTTTCTTCTGAAGCTTTCTTT
V gene: TRBV7-9; J gene: TRBJ1-5; D gene: .; clone size: .; CDR3 protein: CASSLQWSDQPQHF; CDR3 DNA: TGTGCCAGCAGCTTACAGTGGTCAGATCAGCCCCAGCATTTT
V gene: TRBV11-2; J gene: TRBJ2-3; D gene: .; clone size: many; CDR3 protein: CASSLGAGFTDTQYF; CDR3 DNA: TGTGCCAGCAGCTTAGGGGCGGGATTCACAGATACGCAGTATTTT
V gene: TRBV7-6; J gene: TRBJ2-5; D gene: .; clone size: .; CDR3 protein: CASSLARQETQYF; CDR3 DNA: TGTGCCAGCAGCTTAGCCAGGCAAGAGACCCAGTACTTC
V gene: TRBV2; J gene: TRBJ2-3; D gene: .; clone size: .; CDR3 protein: CASSVDPPDTQYF; CDR3 DNA: TGTGCCAGCAGTGTGGATCCCCCAGATACGCAGTATTTT
V gene: TRBV29-1; J gene: TRBJ2-7; D gene: TRBD2; clone size: .; CDR3 protein: CSVATTSRYEQYF; CDR3 DNA: TGCAGCGTCGCAACGACTAGCAGGTACGAGCAGTACTTC
V gene: TRBV20-1; J gene: TRBJ2-1; D gene: TRBD2; clone size: many; CDR3 protein: CSARRGLAGESNEQFF; CDR3 DNA: TGCAGTGCTAGACGTGGGCTAGCGGGAGAGTCCAATGAGCAGTTCTTC
V gene: TRBV28; J gene: TRBJ1-1; D gene: TRBD1; clone size: many; CDR3 protein: CASGGKDRADTEAFF; CDR3 DNA: TGTGCCAGCGGGGGGAAAGACAGGGCCGACACTGAAGCTTTCTTT
V gene: TRBV4-3; J gene: TRBJ1-2; D gene: .; clone size: .; CDR3 protein: CASSQNRVYGYTF; CDR3 DNA: TGCGCCAGCAGCCAAAACAGGGTCTATGGCTACACCTTC
V gene: TRBV20-1; J gene: TRBJ2-7; D gene: TRBD2; clone size: .; CDR3 protein: CGAMGLAGGTYEQYF; CDR3 DNA: TGCGGTGCAATGGGGCTAGCGGGGGGGACCTACGAGCAGTACTTC
V gene: TRBV4-3; J gene: TRBJ2-2; D gene: TRBD2; clone size: few; CDR3 protein: CASSQDQAGETGELFF; CDR3 DNA: TGCGCCAGCAGCCAAGATCAAGCGGGGGAAACCGGGGAGCTGTTTTTT
V gene: TRBV7-6; J gene: TRBJ2-7; D gene: .; clone size: many; CDR3 protein: CASSLEEGDHEQYF; CDR3 DNA: TGTGCCAGCAGCTTAGAGGAGGGCGACCACGAGCAGTACTTC
V gene: TRBV7-6; J gene: TRBJ1-1; D gene: .; clone size: .; CDR3 protein: CASSLGRDKPEAFF; CDR3 DNA: TGTGCCAGCAGCTTGGGGCGGGACAAGCCTGAAGCTTTCTTT
V gene: TRBV25-1; J gene: TRBJ1-6; D gene: .; clone size: .; CDR3 protein: CASSGSSPLHF; CDR3 DNA: TGTGCCAGCAGTGGTAGTTCACCCCTCCACTTT
V gene: TRBV19; J gene: TRBJ2-1; D gene: .; clone size: once; CDR3 protein: CASTEGEDNEQFF; CDR3 DNA: TGTGCCAGTACGGAGGGAGAGGACAATGAGCAGTTCTTC
V gene: TRBV12-3/TRBV12-4; J gene: TRBJ2-7; D gene: TRBD1; clone size: .; CDR3 protein: CASSPGQAASEQYF; CDR3 DNA: TGTGCCAGCAGCCCGGGACAGGCAGCGTCCGAGCAGTACTTC